This entry features one TCR beta chain sequence. Its matching antigen is unknown. The data originate from a study of blood T cells in healthy people across ages. Overall study: The capture of about one barcoded beta molecule per two T cells was achieved by template switching. Overall study findings and caveats: With naive T cell percentage, TCR beta diversity showed a strong correlation.

The CDR3 runs to 14 residues. V dropped 1 base and J dropped 1 base, with 10 bases sitting between them. The germline V gene encodes CDR1 SQVTM and CDR2 ANQGSEA. Through a sample-barcoded 5' primer and a J-beta primer mix, a second PCR was run for roughly 6 to 12 cycles. Carrying 12 random nucleotides, a template-switch adaptor labeled each individual cDNA molecule. TCRdb redid the calling of the 5' RACE reads with MiXCR, one entry per CDR3 protein. The table has over 1,500,000 distinct CDR3 sequences, 39% seen once. The draw of peripheral blood yielded roughly 9.1 milliliters from each donor. V gene TRBV29-1 combines with J gene TRBJ1-1; no clear D. Sample: blood. This TCR came from a human donor in good health. The CDR3 region has the DNA TGCAGCGTTGAAGTCCGGGCGAGGAACACTGAAGCTTTCTTT. Encoded protein: CSVEVRARNTEAFF.